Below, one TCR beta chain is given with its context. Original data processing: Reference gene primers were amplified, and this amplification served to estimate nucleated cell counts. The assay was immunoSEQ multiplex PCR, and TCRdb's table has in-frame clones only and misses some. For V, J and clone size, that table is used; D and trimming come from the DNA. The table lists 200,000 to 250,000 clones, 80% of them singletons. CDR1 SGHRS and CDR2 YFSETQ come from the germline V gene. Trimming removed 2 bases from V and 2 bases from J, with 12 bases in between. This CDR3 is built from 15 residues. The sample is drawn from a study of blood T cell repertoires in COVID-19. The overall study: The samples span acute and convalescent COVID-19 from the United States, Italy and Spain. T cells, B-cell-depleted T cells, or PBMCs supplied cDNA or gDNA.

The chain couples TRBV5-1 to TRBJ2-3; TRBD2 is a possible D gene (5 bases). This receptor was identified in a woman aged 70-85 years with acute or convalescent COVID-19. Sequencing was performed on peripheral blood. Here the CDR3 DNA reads TGCGCCAGCAGCTTCGACGGACTGGTCACAGATACGCAGTATTTT. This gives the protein CASSFDGLVTDTQYF.